Presented here are 32 T cell receptor beta chains from one specimen sequenced in a study of blood T cells in healthy people across ages. For the second PCR, which ran for roughly 7 to 11 cycles, a sample-barcoded 5' primer and a J-beta primer mix were used. TCRdb re-derived calls from the 5' RACE reads in MiXCR, one entry per CDR3 protein. The profile shows some 940,000 distinct CDR3 sequences, just under 30% of them singletons. These data also formed part of another study, on T cells of mothers and their children.

Sequenced material: blood. These receptor sequences come from a woman aged 40 to 55 in good health.

This chain connects TRBV7-2 to TRBJ2-1; possibly TRBD2 for D (6 bases). Trimming cost V 8 bases and J 8 bases, with 19 bases left between them. The CDR3 totals 14 residues. CDR1 and CDR2 (germline): SGHTA, FQGNSA. The CDR3 reads CASDVAALHDEQFF. CDR3 nucleotide sequence: TGTGCCAGCGACGTAGCGGCCCTACACGATGAGCAGTTCTTC.

At least ten counts were recorded for this clonotype. The chain combines TRBV4-1 with TRBJ1-2; D possibly corresponds to TRBD1 (5 bases). Trimming took off 1 base at V and 5 bases at J, with 5 bases between the two ends. Looked up from germline, CDR1 is MGHRA and CDR2 is YSYEKL. The CDR3 runs 12 residues. The CDR3 protein is CASSQAGYGYTF. The CDR3 DNA sequence: TGCGCCAGCAGCCAAGCAGGGTATGGCTACACCTTC.

This clonotype occurred many times. The chain joins TRBV20-1 to TRBJ1-2; D might be TRBD1 (5 bases). This CDR3 comprises 14 residues. V was shortened by 3 bases and J by 4 bases, with 15 bases between the two germline ends. Germline lookup yields CDR1 DFQATT and CDR2 SNEGSKA (reference sequence). The CDR3 loop reads CSARAGEDVYGYTF. The CDR3 DNA sequence: TGCAGTGCTAGGGCGGGGGAAGACGTCTATGGCTACACCTTC.

This clonotype was recorded many times. This chain uses TRBV12-3 or TRBV12-4 with TRBJ1-5, with D possibly being TRBD1 (6 bases). V was clipped by 4 bases and J by 7 bases, with 14 bases between them. The CDR3 contains 14 residues. The CDR3 DNA sequence: TGTGCCAGCAGTTCGGACAGCTTCGGGCAGCCCCAGCATTTT. Residues: CASSSDSFGQPQHF.

The table lists this clonotype with a few counts. The gene calls are TRBV20-1 and TRBJ2-5; TRBD2 aligns across 8 bases. Unmatched junction bases numbered 8, after V lost 1 base and J lost 1 base. Germline V CDR1 and CDR2: DFQATT, SNEGSKA (reference sequence). There are 16 residues in the CDR3. CDR3 sequence: CSARGGGTKSQETQYF. DNA for the CDR3: TGCAGTGCTAGAGGCGGGGGGACTAAGAGCCAAGAGACCCAGTACTTC.

With respect to this clonotype: A much more abundant neighbour one base away suggests this may be a read error. The rearrangement joins TRBV29-1 to TRBJ1-2, with 9 nucleotides matching TRBD1. The CDR3 is 14 amino acids. Germline values: CDR1 SQVTM, CDR2 ANQGSEA. The DNA of the CDR3 is TGCAGCGTTCTATCGACAGGGGGTAGCTATGGCCACACCTTC. It codes for CSVLSTGGSYGHTF.

The chain employs TRBV5-1 and TRBJ2-1; tentatively, D is TRBD1 (6 bases). V was shortened by 4 bases and J by 12 bases, with 29 bases between the two germline ends. The CDR3 is 17 residues long. From germline, CDR1 is SGHRS and CDR2 YFSETQ. In nucleotides, the CDR3 is TGCGCCAGCAGCCCCCGCGGACAGTTAAGCTCCTACAACGGGCAGTTCTTC. This encodes CASSPRGQLSSYNGQFF.

Ten or more counts support this clonotype. One end of the junction fails to match germline, which may point to a read error. The CDR3: CASSFDSFNEQFF. The CDR3 DNA follows: TGTGCCAGCAGTTTCGACTCCTTCAATGAGCAGTTCTTC. The chain couples TRBV12-3 or TRBV12-4 to TRBJ2-1; unclear D gene. The CDR3 length is 13 residues.

The chain recombines TRBV3-1 with TRBJ1-2; D not certain. V was clipped by 5 bases and J by 1 base, with 11 bases between them. The CDR3 length is 14 residues. Germline CDR1 reads LGHDT; CDR2 reads YNNKEL (reference sequence). The chain's CDR3 is CASSDPGINYGYTF. In nucleotides, the CDR3 is TGTGCCAGCAGCGATCCGGGAATTAACTATGGCTACACCTTC.

This sequence joins TRBV12-3 or TRBV12-4 and TRBJ1-5; maybe TRBD1 (5 bases). There are 14 residues in the CDR3. The V end lost 2 bases, the J end lost 7 bases, and 12 bases lay between the germline ends. CDR3 protein: CASSLTQGVQPQHF. The CDR3 DNA reads TGTGCCAGCAGTTTAACCCAGGGTGTCCAGCCCCAGCATTTT.

The gene calls are TRBV18 and TRBJ1-2; perhaps TRBD1 as D (5 bases). The germline gives CDR1 KGHSH, CDR2 LQKENI. This CDR3 comprises 15 residues. Trimming took 0 bases from V and 1 from J, leaving 9 bases between them. This chain's CDR3 is CASSPPSRDNYGYTF. Written as DNA, the CDR3 is TGTGCCAGCTCACCACCTTCCAGGGATAACTATGGCTACACCTTC.

The chain joins TRBV7-2 to TRBJ2-5; TRBD2 aligns across 9 bases. The CDR3 is 15 amino acids. Germline lookup yields CDR1 SGHTA and CDR2 FQGNSA. V shed 5 bases and J 4 bases; nucleotides not matched to a gene: 8. In DNA, the CDR3 is TGTGCCAGCAGCGATGGCGGGGGGGCCCGAGAGACCCAGTACTTC. Translation gives CASSDGGGARETQYF.

This clonotype was recorded a few times. V usage is TRBV12-3 or TRBV12-4 and J usage is TRBJ1-6; D possibly corresponds to TRBD1 (5 bases). V was cut by 5 bases and J by 13 bases, with 12 bases left in between. The CDR3 loop spans 12 amino acids. This chain's CDR3 is CASSPGLRPLHF. The CDR3 DNA reads as TGTGCCAGCAGTCCGGGACTTAGGCCCCTCCACTTT.

This clonotype was detected a few times. The chain combines TRBV20-1 with TRBJ1-4, with D possibly matching TRBD1 (5 bases). This CDR3 region has 16 residues. V lost 1 base and J lost 2, with 14 bases in between. CDR1 and CDR2 from the germline V gene are DFQATT and SNEGSKA (reference sequence). Here the CDR3 reads CSARAGGMRTNEKLFF. CDR3 DNA: TGCAGTGCTAGAGCCGGGGGGATGAGGACTAATGAAAAACTGTTTTTT.

This clonotype showed up many times. The genes are TRBV9 and TRBJ2-7; 8 nucleotides align to TRBD2. Germline CDR1 and CDR2: SGDLS and YYNGEE. Trimming cost V 0 bases and J 5 bases; bases outside gene matches: 1. The CDR3 sequence is 13 residues long. The CDR3 spells CASSVAGGDEQYF. CDR3 bases: TGTGCCAGCAGCGTAGCGGGGGGGGACGAGCAGTACTTC.

In regard to this clonotype: A junction boundary mismatches the germline segment, possibly from a read error. The rearrangement links TRBV18 to TRBJ2-4, with TRBD1 matching 7 bases. The CDR3 spans 13 residues. Germline V lookup: CDR1 KGHSH, CDR2 LQKENI. This CDR3 reads CAGSPGGQNIQYF. The CDR3 DNA reads TGTGCCGGCTCACCAGGGGGTCAGAACATTCAGTACTTC.

This clonotype was found a few times. This may be a read error: a much more frequent sequence differs by one nucleotide. The V gene is TRBV5-4, the J gene TRBJ2-1; D may be TRBD1 (6 bases). The CDR3 totals 14 residues. V was clipped by 4 bases and J by 13 bases, with 21 bases between them. CDR1 SGHNT and CDR2 YYREEE come from the germline V gene (reference sequence). The CDR3 sequence is CASSGATGIETQFF. As DNA, the CDR3 is TGTGCCAGCAGCGGAGCGACAGGAATAGAGACCCAGTTCTTC.

This clonotype was observed a handful of times. The chain combines TRBV7-2 with TRBJ2-3; TRBD2 matches 8 bases. CDR3 size: 16 residues. J lost 4 bases, V lost 1 base, and 7 bases had no gene match. Germline V lookup: CDR1 SGHTA, CDR2 FQGNSA. As DNA, the CDR3 is TGTGCCAGCAGCTTAGTGTCCGGGGGGGCGCCAGATACGCAGTATTTT. Translated, it gives CASSLVSGGAPDTQYF.

This clonotype was counted only a few times. The chain employs TRBV6-2 or TRBV6-3 and TRBJ2-7, with 8 bases lining up with TRBD1. V lost 7 bases to trimming and J lost 5 bases; unmatched junction nucleotides: 7. The CDR3 has 13 residues. CDR1 MNHEY and CDR2 SVGEGT come from the germline V gene. The CDR3 protein is CASTMGQVNEQYF. CDR3 DNA: TGTGCCAGCACCATGGGACAGGTGAACGAGCAGTACTTC.

This clonotype was seen ten or more times. This sequence joins TRBV5-1 and TRBJ1-2, with TRBD1 as a possible D gene (5 bases). Germline CDR1 and CDR2: SGHRS and YFSETQ. This CDR3 spans 13 amino acids. V lost 5 bases and J lost 7, with 15 bases in between. CDR3: CASRPGRDSGYTF. CDR3 DNA sequence: TGCGCCAGCAGACCAGGCAGGGACTCTGGCTACACCTTC.

This clonotype was counted ten times or more. The J gene is TRBJ2-7, the V gene TRBV28; no firm D call. Per the germline V gene, CDR1 is MDHEN and CDR2 is SYDVKM. The germline V and J ends were trimmed by 8 bases and 4 bases, with 12 bases remaining between them. The CDR3 extends over 12 amino acids. The DNA of the CDR3 is TGTGCCAGCTTCCGGAGCGCTTACGAGCAGTACTTC. As protein: CASFRSAYEQYF.

This clonotype was recorded at least ten times. The V call is TRBV10-3, the J call TRBJ2-3, with D perhaps TRBD1 (6 bases). This CDR3 has 13 residues. Germline CDR1 ENHRY, CDR2 SYGVKD. The ends were cut back, 10 bases at V and 1 base at J, with 12 bases in the middle. CDR3 region: CARNRVGTDTQYF. The CDR3 DNA sequence: TGTGCCAGAAACAGGGTCGGCACAGATACGCAGTATTTT.

Comment on this clonotype: A much larger clone differs by one base, so this may be a read error. V gene TRBV6-5 combines with J gene TRBJ1-2; 11 nucleotides match TRBD1. This CDR3 contains 15 residues. Germline V gene data show CDR1 as MNHEY and CDR2 as SVGAGI. The CDR3 bases are TGTGCCAGCAGACAAGGACAGGGGGCGTACTATGGCTGCACCTTC. Protein: CASRQGQGAYYGCTF.

Remarks on this clonotype: A much larger clone sits a single nucleotide away, making a read error possible. The rearrangement uses TRBV12-3 or TRBV12-4 and TRBJ2-3, with TRBD2 identical over 11 bases. The CDR3 runs 19 residues. CDR3 nucleotides: TGTGCCAGCAGTTTTCCGGAACTAGCGGGGGAGAGGAAGACAGATGCGCAGTATTTT. Translation gives CASSFPELAGERKTDAQYF.

This clonotype was detected only a few times. A read error is possible here, since a much larger clone lies one base away. The chain couples TRBV2 to TRBJ2-7, with unresolved D. CDR1 is SNHLY, CDR2 FYNNEI, per germline. This CDR3 has 14 residues. Trimming pared 6 bases from V and 3 bases from J, leaving 15 bases between. CDR3 coding DNA: TGTGCCAGCAGACCTATTAGGGCAGTCTACGAGCAGTACTTC. Translation: CASRPIRAVYEQYF.

The chain carries TRBV7-9 and TRBJ1-1; 9 bases fit TRBD1. Per germline, CDR1 SEHNR and CDR2 FQNEAQ (reference sequence). This CDR3 has 15 amino acids. V was pared by 3 bases and J by 4 bases, with 6 bases of the junction left unmatched. The CDR3 reads CASSLGTGRSTEAFF. CDR3 nucleotide sequence: TGTGCCAGCAGCTTGGGGACAGGGAGGAGCACTGAAGCTTTCTTT.

Regarding this clonotype: One junction end disagrees with the germline gene, perhaps due to a read error. The rearrangement uses TRBV6-6 and TRBJ1-2, with 10 positions matching TRBD1. Germline-derived CDR1 and CDR2 are MNHNY and SVGAGI (reference sequence). CDR3 length equals 16 residues. In DNA form, the CDR3 reads TGTGCCAGCTTTGGAACCGGGACAGGGGTCCACTATGACTACACCTTC. The encoded protein is CASFGTGTGVHYDYTF.

There are a few counts of this clonotype. The rearrangement joins TRBV4-3 to TRBJ2-7; D is ambiguous. The CDR3 has 15 amino acids. V lost 3 bases and J lost 2, with 14 bases in between. Germline CDR1 and CDR2: LGHNA and YSLEER. CDR3 bases: TGCGCCAGCAGCCAGGCCCACCCTGGAGCCTACGAGCAGTACTTC. This encodes CASSQAHPGAYEQYF.

This clonotype turned up a few times. The chain joins TRBV9 to TRBJ1-5, with D possibly being TRBD1 (6 bases). Germline CDR1 SGDLS, CDR2 YYNGEE. This CDR3 has 15 amino acids. Trimming pared 6 bases from V and 4 bases from J, leaving 17 bases between. CDR3 DNA sequence: TGTGCCAGCAAAGAACCCGCAGGGACAAATCAGCCCCAGCATTTT. It specifies CASKEPAGTNQPQHF.

The rearrangement links TRBV7-2 to TRBJ1-2; D perhaps matches TRBD1 (5 bases). Trimming took 0 bases from V and 5 from J, leaving 10 bases between them. Germline V gives CDR1 SGHTA, CDR2 FQGNSA. The CDR3 runs 14 residues. CDR3 sequence: CASSLARDSYGYTF. The CDR3 DNA follows: TGTGCCAGCAGCTTAGCGCGAGACAGTTATGGCTACACCTTC.

Comments on this clonotype: A single base separates this from a much larger clone, so it may be a read error. The chain has TRBV15 and TRBJ2-1, with a tentative D call TRBD2 (7 bases). The CDR3 runs 15 residues. The V end was cut by 5 bases, the J end by 10 bases, with 21 bases between. The germline gives CDR1 LNHNV, CDR2 YYDKDF (reference sequence). CDR3 amino acids: CATSSAGATSYEQFF. The CDR3 DNA is TGTGCCACCAGCTCTGCGGGGGCCACCTCCTACGAGCAGTTCTTC.

This clonotype was counted a single time. A junction boundary mismatches the germline segment, possibly from a read error. Here the CDR3 DNA reads TGCTTGGCACTAGACGAGGACAGGGCTAACTATGGCTACAACTTC. The encoded protein is CLALDEDRANYGYNF. This chain uses TRBV20-1 with TRBJ1-2, with 8 bases lining up with TRBD1. This CDR3 has 15 amino acids. Germline CDR1 and CDR2: DFQATT and SNEGSKA (reference sequence).